This T cell receptor beta chain was found in a study of T cells after yellow fever vaccination. TCRdb redid the calling of the 5' RACE reads with MiXCR, one entry per CDR3 protein. The table shows about 170,000 distinct CDR3 sequences, with approximately 10% occurring only once. The CDR3 has 13 residues. Germline lookup yields CDR1 SGHRS and CDR2 YFSETQ. In its sample, this clonotype was seen a few times. One end of the junction does not line up with germline, which may come from a read error. The sample here was CD8+ T cells sorted from PBMCs, taken 15 days after the yellow fever booster vaccination. The genes are TRBV5-1 and TRBJ2-1; D is unresolved. The receptor was isolated from a young man who received the YFV17D yellow fever vaccine. CDR3 sequence: CASSLPSHNEQFF. The CDR3 bases are TGCGCCAGCAGCTTGCCCTCCCACAATGAGCAGTTCTTC.